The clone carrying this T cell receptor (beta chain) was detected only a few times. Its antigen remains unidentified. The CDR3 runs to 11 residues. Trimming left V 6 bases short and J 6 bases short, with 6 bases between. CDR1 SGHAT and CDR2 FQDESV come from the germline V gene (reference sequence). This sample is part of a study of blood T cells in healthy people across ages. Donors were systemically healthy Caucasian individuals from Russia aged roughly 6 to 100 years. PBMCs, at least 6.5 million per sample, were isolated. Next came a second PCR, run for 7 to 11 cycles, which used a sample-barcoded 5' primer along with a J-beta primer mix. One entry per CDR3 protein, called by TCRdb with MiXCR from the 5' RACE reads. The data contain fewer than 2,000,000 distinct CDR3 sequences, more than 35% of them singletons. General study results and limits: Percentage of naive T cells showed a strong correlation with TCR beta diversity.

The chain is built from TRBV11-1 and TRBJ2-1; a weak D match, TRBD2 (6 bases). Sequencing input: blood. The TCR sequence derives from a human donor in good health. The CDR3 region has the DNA TGTGCCAGCAGGACTAGCAATGAGCAGTTCTTC. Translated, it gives CASRTSNEQFF.